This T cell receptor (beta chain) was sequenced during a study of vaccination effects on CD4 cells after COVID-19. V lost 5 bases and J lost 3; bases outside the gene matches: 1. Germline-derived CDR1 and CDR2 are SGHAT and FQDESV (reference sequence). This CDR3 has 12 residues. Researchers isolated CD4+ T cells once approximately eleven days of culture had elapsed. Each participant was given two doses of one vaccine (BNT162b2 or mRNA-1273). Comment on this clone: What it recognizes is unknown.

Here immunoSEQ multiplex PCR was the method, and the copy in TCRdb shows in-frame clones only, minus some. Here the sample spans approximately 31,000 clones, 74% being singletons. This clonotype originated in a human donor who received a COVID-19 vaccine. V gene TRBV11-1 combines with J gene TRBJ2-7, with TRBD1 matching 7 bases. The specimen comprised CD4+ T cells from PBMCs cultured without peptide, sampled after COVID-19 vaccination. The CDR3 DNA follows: TGTGCCAGCAGCCGGGACAGCTACGAGCAGTACTTC. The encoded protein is CASSRDSYEQYF.